The sequence of this TCR beta chain was determined in a study of T-cell reconstitution after alpha-beta-depleted transplantation in children. Notes on the study in general: At around two months after transplant, the alpha-beta T cells were reportedly derived from several hundred expanded clones that came from non-depleted graft cells. Some patients showed high day-60 TCRbeta diversity, which derived from surviving recipient T cells and thymic progenitors. After one year, T-cell counts and TCRbeta diversity mostly came from new T cells.

The CDR3 covers 16 residues. Germline CDR1 and CDR2: LGHDT and YNNKEL (reference sequence). V lost 0 bases and J lost 0, with 10 bases in between. Preparation of the TCRbeta library used unique molecular identifiers. TCRdb itself ran the PCR reads through MiXCR, one entry per CDR3 protein. The sample includes a few hundred thousand distinct CDR3 sequences, less than 9.5% of them seen just once. Comments on this clonotype: Its antigen is unidentified.

Sequenced material: peripheral blood, taken 360 days after TCRalphabeta/CD19-depleted stem cell transplant. The chain combines TRBV3-1 with TRBJ2-3; D possibly corresponds to TRBD1 (5 bases). This receptor was identified in a female patient aged 2 to 10 who had a stem cell transplant for Fanconi anemia, so the T cells may come from the graft donor. This chain's CDR3 is CASSQDSGISTDTQYF. The CDR3 DNA is TGTGCCAGCAGCCAAGATTCAGGGATTAGCACAGATACGCAGTATTTT.